This section outlines one TCR beta chain sequence together with its context. The sample is drawn from a study of blood T cell repertoires in COVID-19. Across the whole study: Donors in the United States, Italy and Spain gave samples during acute or convalescent COVID-19. Sample material is recorded as cDNA or gDNA derived from T cells, B-cell-depleted T cells, or PBMCs.

The CDR3 sequence is 15 residues long. Germline V gives CDR1 SGHVS, CDR2 FQNEAQ. Trimming removed 1 base from V and 7 bases from J; junction bases left unmatched: 6. Authors' analysis steps: From reference gene primer amplification, estimates of nucleated cell counts were derived. The method was immunoSEQ multiplex PCR; TCRdb's version includes in-frame clones alone and lacks a portion of them. That table gives V, J and clone size, and the DNA gave D and trimming. The sample shows 45,000 to 65,000 clones, under 90% of them seen only once. The TCR comes from a man aged 80 or over with active or convalescent COVID-19. V and J are TRBV7-8 and TRBJ2-7, with TRBD2 matching 11 bases. Source material: peripheral blood. The CDR3 DNA reads TGTGCCAGCAGCTTAGGGCTAGCGGGAGGCGGGGAGCAGTACTTC. Translated, it gives CASSLGLAGGGEQYF.